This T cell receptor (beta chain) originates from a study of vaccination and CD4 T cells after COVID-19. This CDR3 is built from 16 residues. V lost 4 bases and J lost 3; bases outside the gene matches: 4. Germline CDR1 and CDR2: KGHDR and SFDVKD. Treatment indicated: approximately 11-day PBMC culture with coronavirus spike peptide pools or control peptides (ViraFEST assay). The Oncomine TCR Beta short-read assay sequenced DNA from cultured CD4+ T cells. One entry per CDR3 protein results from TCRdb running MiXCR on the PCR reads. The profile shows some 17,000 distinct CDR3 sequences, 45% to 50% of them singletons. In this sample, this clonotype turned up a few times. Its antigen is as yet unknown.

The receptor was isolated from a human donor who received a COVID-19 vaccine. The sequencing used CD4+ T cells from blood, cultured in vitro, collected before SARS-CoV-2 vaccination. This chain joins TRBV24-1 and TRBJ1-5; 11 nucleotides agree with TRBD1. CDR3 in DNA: TGTGCCACCAGTGACCCGGGACAGGGGGTCAATCAGCCCCAGCATTTT. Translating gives CATSDPGQGVNQPQHF.